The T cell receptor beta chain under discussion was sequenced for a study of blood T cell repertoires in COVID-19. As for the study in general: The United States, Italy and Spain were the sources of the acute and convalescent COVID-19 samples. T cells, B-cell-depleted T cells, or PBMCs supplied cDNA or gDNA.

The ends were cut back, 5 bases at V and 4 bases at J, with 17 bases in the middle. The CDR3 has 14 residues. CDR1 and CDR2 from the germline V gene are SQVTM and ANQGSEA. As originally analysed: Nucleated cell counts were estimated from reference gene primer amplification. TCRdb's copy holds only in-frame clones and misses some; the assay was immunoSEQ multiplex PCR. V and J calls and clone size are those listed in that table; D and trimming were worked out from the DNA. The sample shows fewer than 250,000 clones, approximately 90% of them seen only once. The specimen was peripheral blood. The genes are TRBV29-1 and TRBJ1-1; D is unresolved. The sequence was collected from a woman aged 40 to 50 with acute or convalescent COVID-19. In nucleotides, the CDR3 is TGCAGCGTTTGCTCTGACGGTTCGGGCACTGAAGCTTTCTTT. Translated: CSVCSDGSGTEAFF.